The rows below give T cell receptor beta chains drawn from one sample of a study of T cell changes during pregnancy in multiple sclerosis. Generated by immunoSEQ multiplex PCR, the TCRdb table keeps only in-frame clones and is missing some. The table has 75,000 to 95,000 clones, 93% seen once. This material consisted of peripheral blood, taken in the second trimester of pregnancy. The receptors were sampled from a female donor with multiple sclerosis, enrolled in a pregnancy study. The CDR3 runs from the conserved cysteine through the conserved F or W. Fields, in order: V gene, clone size, J gene, D gene, CDR3 protein. The D gene is left open where the match is weak. Only some rows state a clone size, as once, few, many or a class for expanded clones.

TRBV29-1	NA	TRBJ1-3	NA	CSVYRDPRSGNTIYF
TRBV9	NA	TRBJ2-1	NA	CASSRDLPNYNEQFF
TRBV10-3	NA	TRBJ2-7	TRBD2	CAAQSSGVFYEQYF
TRBV13	NA	TRBJ2-7	TRBD1	CASSPADRAHEQYF
TRBV25-1	NA	TRBJ2-2	NA	CASSEGGLAGELFF
TRBV10-1	NA	TRBJ1-1	NA	CASSESLVTRGGGDPRWNTEAFF
TRBV6-5	NA	TRBJ1-2	NA	CASSYLKARGYTF
TRBV7-8	NA	TRBJ2-2	TRBD2	CASSYLLWGGGPSGELFF
TRBV9	NA	TRBJ2-5	NA	CASSQGETQYF
TRBV7-2	NA	TRBJ1-1	TRBD1	CASSSHGQGDWAFF
TRBV7-2	NA	TRBJ1-2	NA	CATPGGATGYTF
TRBV29-1	NA	TRBJ1-1	TRBD1	CSVVRTGGAFF
TRBV11-3	NA	TRBJ2-1	TRBD1	CASSRTGGTYNEQFF
TRBV9	NA	TRBJ2-2	TRBD2	CASSVFSGGATGELFF
TRBV5-4	NA	TRBJ2-5	TRBD1	CASSPSRQGGETQYF
TRBV6-4	NA	TRBJ2-2	TRBD2	CASSELAGATGELFF
TRBV25-1	NA	TRBJ2-3	TRBD2	CASSDSGAPYF
TRBV19	NA	TRBJ2-3	TRBD1	CASTLLYRGPTDTQYF
TRBV6-1	NA	TRBJ2-3	TRBD2	CASGGGYTDTQYF
TRBV4-2	once	TRBJ1-1	TRBD1	CASGGRGHTEAFF
TRBV7-3	NA	TRBJ2-2	TRBD2	CASSLWGGDTGELFF
TRBV2	few	TRBJ1-2	NA	CASSAGPLGYTF
TRBV2	NA	TRBJ1-1	TRBD1	CASSDTGGGGEAFF